These T cell receptor beta chains were read from a single sample in a study of siplizumab effects on memory and regulatory T cells. Measured with immunoSEQ multiplex PCR; TCRdb has only the in-frame clones, and not every one. The top ten clones hold approximately 3.4% of a sample with about 57,000 clones, less than 85% of them seen once. The sequenced sample was memory CD4+ T cells sorted from blood. These receptors were obtained from a human donor in good health. CDR3s include the opening cysteine and the closing phenylalanine or tryptophan.

V gene,CDR3 protein
TRBV6-5,CASSYSSAGYGYTF
TRBV5-4,CASSLRTTPASTDTQYF
TRBV19,CASSTSGGTGEQYF
TRBV29-1,CSVEGRGNEQFF
TRBV19,CASRPQGGETQYF
TRBV19,CASRIDYGYTF
TRBV7-8,CASSLLLSSYGYTF
TRBV27,CASSFSSGSSYEQYF
TRBV7-9,CASSQGASNTEAFF
TRBV6-1,CASGGTGGSEKLFF
TRBV6-1,CASSEAGHPSLGANVLTF
TRBV6-1,CAVKGGNYGYTF
TRBV11-2,CASSRDRAQNSPLHF
TRBV21-1,CAPTGESGYEQYF
TRBV27,CASSLMGGSNQPQHF
TRBV18,CASSPSTGRMNTEAFF
TRBV2,CASSLTGRGYTF
TRBV7-9,CASSLRDIRPEQYF
TRBV6-5,CASQAGSDQPQHF
TRBV11-2,CASSFWGGVYNEQFF
TRBV6-5,CASISAGDYEQYF
TRBV7-9,CASSLKGGHEQYF
TRBV14,CASSQGDKNAIYF
TRBV4-1,CASRRPGGLMNTEAFF
TRBV6-5,CASSTRQGRLFF
TRBV2,CATFRGDQETQYF
TRBV5-4,CAGGDRRSYEQYF
TRBV6-5,CASSYQTGAPYEQYF
TRBV5-1,CASSAGQGYEQFF
TRBV6-1,CASSRDPTGGETQYF
TRBV15,CATSRDSGIKDGYTF
TRBV5-6,CASSSYTARFGTEAFF
TRBV7-3,CASSLSRQETQYF
TRBV6-1,CASSPEGREPYEQYF
TRBV28,CASSPPNRAFNYGYTF
TRBV11-2,CASSQAGVIDTQYF